Following are 21 T cell receptor beta chains from one sample sequenced in a study of blood T cell repertoires in COVID-19. Sequencing used immunoSEQ multiplex PCR; TCRdb keeps in-frame clones, though not all of them. This sample has around 290,000 clones, with more than 80% found just once. Sequencing was performed on PBMCs or T cells enriched from blood (not recorded which). Receptor source: a woman in her 30s who had recovered from COVID-19.

This clone was seen at least ten times. The rearrangement joins TRBV7-8 to TRBJ2-5; 8 bases are shared with TRBD2. V trimming: 2 bases; J trimming: 2 bases; junction bases outside the gene matches: 7. Germline V gene sequence: CDR1 SGHVS, CDR2 FQNEAQ. This CDR3 is built from 16 residues. This CDR3 reads CASSLLAGGSQETQYF. CDR3 DNA sequence: TGTGCCAGCAGCTTACTAGCGGGCGGAAGTCAAGAGACCCAGTACTTC. The whole variable domain, remainder taken from reference TRBV7-8 and TRBJ2-5, is GAGVSQSPRYKVAKRGQDVALRCDPISGHVSLFWYQQALGQGPEFLTYFQNEAQLDKSGLPSDRFFAERPEGSVSTLKIQRTQQEDSAVYLCASSLLAGGSQETQYFGPGTRLLVL.

The rearrangement links TRBV3-1 (or the pseudogene TRBV3-2) to TRBJ1-1; 8 positions match TRBD1. From germline, CDR1 is LGHDT and CDR2 YNNKEL (reference sequence). The CDR3 consists of 13 residues. V was clipped by 0 bases and J by 11 bases; unmatched bases: 5. CDR3: CASSQEWTGKAFF. The CDR3 nucleotides read TGTGCCAGCAGCCAAGAATGGACAGGGAAGGCTTTCTTT.

The chain joins TRBV7-2 to TRBJ1-2; D not resolved. The CDR3 extends over 14 amino acids. Germline V lookup: CDR1 SGHTA, CDR2 FQGNSA. V lost 1 base and J lost 0, with 6 bases in between. In nucleotides, the CDR3 is TGTGCCAGCAGCTTAGGGGGAGCTAACTATGGCTACACCTTC. Protein product: CASSLGGANYGYTF.

The V gene is TRBV27, the J gene TRBJ2-3; 7 bases align to TRBD2. After removal of 3 bases from V and 4 bases from J, the junction contained 4 bases not matched to a gene. Per germline, CDR1 MNHEY and CDR2 SMNVEV (reference sequence). The CDR3 has 14 amino acids. CDR3 sequence reads: CASSLRERADTQYF. CDR3 bases: TGTGCCAGCAGTTTGCGGGAGAGGGCAGATACGCAGTATTTT.

The V call is TRBV6-2 or TRBV6-3, the J call TRBJ2-1; D not certain. V lost 2 bases, J lost 4 bases, and 9 bases lay in between. The CDR3 runs 14 residues. Germline V gives CDR1 MNHEY, CDR2 SVGEGT. For the CDR3, the DNA is TGTGCCAGCAGTTACGCTCCGGTATACAATGAGCAGTTCTTC. As protein: CASSYAPVYNEQFF.

The CDR3 nucleotides are TGTGCCAGCAACCGGGAGGAGGGAGATACGCAGTATTTT. Translation gives CASNREEGDTQYF. The V call is TRBV9, the J call TRBJ2-3, with 7 bases fitting TRBD2. Germline CDR1 SGDLS, CDR2 YYNGEE. J gave up 5 bases and V 6 bases, and 6 bases lay outside the gene matches. CDR3 length: 13 amino acids.

The chain uses TRBV27 and TRBJ2-1, with no clear D. The CDR3 runs to 17 residues. Between the trimmed V and J ends, which lost 2 bases and 9 bases, there was a span of 23 bases. From germline, CDR1 is MNHEY and CDR2 SMNVEV (reference sequence). CDR3 sequence (DNA): TGTGCCAGCAGTTTAGACTCGTACCCGACCTTTCTCAGTGAGCAGTTCTTC. Translating gives CASSLDSYPTFLSEQFF.

V gene TRBV5-5 combines with J gene TRBJ1-2; a possible D gene is TRBD1 (5 bases). This CDR3 comprises 12 residues. V lost 4 bases, J lost 6 bases, and 10 bases lay in between. Germline loops: CDR1 SGHKS, CDR2 YYEKEE (reference sequence). In DNA, the CDR3 is TGTGCCAGCAGCGTGCAAGGGGATGGCTACACCTTC. This sequence encodes CASSVQGDGYTF.

The sample holds one count of this clone. The chain is built from TRBV7-9 and TRBJ1-1; D call uncertain. Germline CDR1 and CDR2: SEHNR and FQNEAQ (reference sequence). There are 13 residues in the CDR3. The ends were cut back, 1 base at V and 8 bases at J, with 11 bases in the middle. This CDR3 is CASSLESYSEAFF. CDR3 in DNA: TGTGCCAGCAGCTTAGAAAGTTACAGCGAAGCTTTCTTT.

The chain couples TRBV2 to TRBJ2-5; a weak D match, TRBD2 (5 bases). The CDR3 runs to 13 residues. Germline CDR1 and CDR2: SNHLY and FYNNEI. V was cut by 7 bases and J by 2 bases, with 11 bases left in between. The CDR3 bases are TGTGCCAGCACAGTCGGGGAGCAAGAGACCCAGTACTTC. As protein: CASTVGEQETQYF. Supplemented by reference TRBV2 and TRBJ2-5, the full variable domain reads EPEVTQTPSHQVTQMGQEVILRCVPISNHLYFYWYRQILGQKVEFLVSFYNNEISEKSEIFDDQFSVERPDGSNFTLKIRSTKLEDSAMYFCASTVGEQETQYFGPGTRLLVL.

CDR3 nucleotide sequence: TGTGCCAGCAGCTTAGACAGTGCAACCTACAATGAGCAGTTCTTC. It is translated as CASSLDSATYNEQFF. The chain couples TRBV5-5 to TRBJ2-1; D might be TRBD1 (5 bases). The CDR3 is made up of 15 amino acids. Germline loops: CDR1 SGHKS, CDR2 YYEKEE (reference sequence). V lost 2 bases and J lost 2, with 11 bases in between.

The chain employs TRBV29-1 and TRBJ2-1, with a possible D match to TRBD2 (7 bases). Germline values: CDR1 SQVTM, CDR2 ANQGSEA. The germline V and J ends were trimmed by 7 bases and 15 bases, with 22 bases remaining between them. The CDR3 loop spans 12 amino acids. The CDR3 DNA sequence: TGCAGCGCGGGAAGGGGGGGAGGTAAGCTGTTCTTC. Its protein is CSAGRGGGKLFF.

The chain recombines TRBV28 with TRBJ2-7; D is unclear. The germline CDR1 and CDR2 sequences are MDHEN and SYDVKM. The ends were cut back, 5 bases at V and 5 bases at J, with 13 bases in the middle. The CDR3 covers 13 residues. The CDR3 bases are TGTGCCAGCAGTCACCCTCCTAAAAACGAGCAGTACTTC. Amino acid sequence: CASSHPPKNEQYF.

The V and J genes are TRBV7-2 and TRBJ1-5; D unresolved. The germline CDR1 and CDR2 sequences are SGHTA and FQGNSA. V dropped 6 bases and J dropped 7 bases, with 13 bases sitting between them. The length of the CDR3 is 13 residues. The CDR3 is CASSQSVGQPQHF. As DNA, the CDR3 is TGTGCCAGCAGTCAGAGCGTCGGGCAGCCCCAGCATTTT.

The rearrangement joins TRBV4-3 to TRBJ2-7; TRBD2 matches 10 bases. The CDR3 loop spans 15 amino acids. CDR1 is LGHNA, CDR2 YSLEER, per germline. V lost 5 bases, J lost 1 base, and 5 bases stayed unmatched. In DNA form, the CDR3 reads TGCGCCAGCAGCACGGGACTAGCGACATCCTACGAGCAGTACTTC. This codes for CASSTGLATSYEQYF.

This chain connects TRBV6-4 to TRBJ1-6, with D possibly being TRBD1 (5 bases). The germline CDR1 and CDR2 sequences are MRHNA and SNTAGT. This CDR3 spans 14 amino acids. Deletions cut 3 bases from V and 6 bases from J, with 9 bases between. CDR3 in amino acids: CASSERGLNSPLHF. The CDR3 bases are TGTGCCAGCAGTGAACGGGGACTTAATTCACCCCTCCACTTT.

This clone was observed a single time. V is TRBV29-1 and J is TRBJ2-1; no clear D gene. V was trimmed by 5 bases and J by 7 bases, leaving 9 bases between them. Germline V gene sequence: CDR1 SQVTM, CDR2 ANQGSEA. The length of the CDR3 is 11 residues. CDR3 sequence (DNA): TGCAGCGTTTCCCTCTTTAATGAGCAGTTCTTC. Its protein is CSVSLFNEQFF.

The genes are TRBV11-2 and TRBJ2-5; 10 nucleotides agree with TRBD2. Germline V lookup: CDR1 SGHAT, CDR2 FQNNGV. Trimming removed 1 base from V and 5 bases from J; junction bases left unmatched: 7. The CDR3 has 16 amino acids. CDR3 DNA sequence: TGTGCCAGCAGCTTAGGAGCGGGAGGGCCCGGGGAGACCCAGTACTTC. Its translation: CASSLGAGGPGETQYF.

V gene TRBV27 combines with J gene TRBJ2-1, with D maybe TRBD2 (5 bases). Germline values: CDR1 MNHEY, CDR2 SMNVEV (reference sequence). This CDR3 contains 14 residues. The V and J ends lost 0 bases and 5 bases respectively, with 8 bases between them. In DNA, the CDR3 is TGTGCCAGCAGTTTATCTTACGGGAACAATGAGCAGTTCTTC. Translated, it gives CASSLSYGNNEQFF.

The V gene is TRBV5-1, the J gene TRBJ1-3; weak D call: TRBD1 (6 bases). Germline CDR1 SGHRS, CDR2 YFSETQ. The germline V and J ends were trimmed by 0 bases and 1 base, with 8 bases remaining between them. This CDR3 region has 15 residues. CDR3 nucleotides: TGCGCCAGCAGCTTGGAGGGGGAATCTGGAAACACCATATATTTT. Protein sequence: CASSLEGESGNTIYF.

The rearrangement uses TRBV28 and TRBJ2-2; 16 nucleotides align to TRBD2. The germline gives CDR1 MDHEN, CDR2 SYDVKM. The CDR3 spans 17 residues. Trimming at V came to 3 bases and at J to 6 bases, leaving 4 bases not matched to a gene. The CDR3 region is CASSLGLAGGPAGELFF. CDR3 coding DNA: TGTGCCAGCAGTTTGGGACTAGCGGGAGGGCCAGCCGGGGAGCTGTTTTTT.